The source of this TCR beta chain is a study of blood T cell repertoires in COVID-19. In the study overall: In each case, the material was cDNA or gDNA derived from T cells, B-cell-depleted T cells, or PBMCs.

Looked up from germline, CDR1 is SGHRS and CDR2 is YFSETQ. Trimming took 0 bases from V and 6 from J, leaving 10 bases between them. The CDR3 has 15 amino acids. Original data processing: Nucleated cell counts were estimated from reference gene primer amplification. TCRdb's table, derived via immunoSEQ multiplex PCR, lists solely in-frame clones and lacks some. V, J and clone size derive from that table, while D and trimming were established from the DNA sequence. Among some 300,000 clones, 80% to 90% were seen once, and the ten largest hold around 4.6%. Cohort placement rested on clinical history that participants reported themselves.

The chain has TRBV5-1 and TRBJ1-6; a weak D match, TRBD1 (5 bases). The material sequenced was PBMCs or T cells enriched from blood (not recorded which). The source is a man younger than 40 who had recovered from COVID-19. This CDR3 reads CASSLVGGFNSPLHF. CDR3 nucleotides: TGCGCCAGCAGCTTGGTTGGGGGGTTTAATTCACCCCTCCACTTT. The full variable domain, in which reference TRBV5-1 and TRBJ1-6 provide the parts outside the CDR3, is KAGVTQTPRYLIKTRGQQVTLSCSPISGHRSVSWYQQTPGQGLQFLFEYFSETQRNKGNFPGRFSGRQFSNSRSEMNVSTLELGDSALYLCASSLVGGFNSPLHFGNGTRLTVT.